This TCR beta chain was identified during a study of CD8+ T cells in alopecia areata. There are a few counts of this clone. RNA extraction and reverse transcription yielded cDNA as sequencing template. TCRdb's copy holds only in-frame clones and misses some; the assay was immunoSEQ multiplex PCR. The table shows 200,000 to 250,000 clones, with less than 45% occurring only once. Documented treatment: oral pan-JAK inhibitor, 5-10 mg twice daily. Specimen: CD4+ T cells sorted from blood, collected between weeks 30 and 35, from a patient treated with tofacitinib. This sequence originates from a human donor with alopecia areata.

In DNA, the CDR3 is TGTGCCTGGAGTGTACTGAAGGCGGGGGATGACACTGAAGCTTTCTTT. Its translation: CAWSVLKAGDDTEAFF. The chain is built from TRBV30 and TRBJ1-1, with D perhaps matching TRBD1 (5 bases). From germline, CDR1 is GTSNPN and CDR2 SVGIG (reference sequence). The CDR3 has 16 residues. V shed 0 bases and J shed 3 bases, with 17 bases lying between them.